This T cell receptor (beta chain) stems from a study of cytotoxic CD8 clonotypes in ibrutinib-treated CLL. Study summary: After a median of about 70 months, some 14 patients stayed remitted and 12 progressed; responses had been partial in some 25 and complete in 2.

TCRdb keeps only in-frame clones here, not all; method: immunoSEQ multiplex PCR. The profile shows about 300,000 clones, 67% of them singletons. Here the sequenced sample was PBMCs, taken after 36 months of ibrutinib treatment. The sequence derives from a human donor with chronic lymphocytic leukemia.

The CDR3, as DNA: TGCGCCAGCAGCTCCACAGGGAACAATTCACCCCTCCACTTT. Translating it yields CASSSTGNNSPLHF. V usage is TRBV5-1 and J usage is TRBJ1-6, with TRBD1 as a possible D gene (6 bases). The V gene lost 3 bases and the J gene lost 7 bases, with 11 bases spanning the gap. This CDR3 comprises 14 residues. Germline CDR1 SGHRS, CDR2 YFSETQ.